This T cell receptor (beta chain) was recovered during a study of blood T cell repertoires in COVID-19. Study-level information: Sites in the United States, Italy and Spain provided acute and convalescent COVID-19 samples. PBMCs, B-cell-depleted T cells, or T cells were the source of the cDNA or gDNA that made up the material.

Original processing methods: Amplification with reference gene primers provided the estimates of nucleated cell counts. Only in-frame clones appear in the TCRdb table, and some are missing; sequencing was by immunoSEQ multiplex PCR. The D gene and trimming were derived from the DNA, and the V and J assignments and clone size from that table. The table lists 310,000 or so clones, approximately 86% of them singletons. The CDR3 extends over 15 amino acids. Germline V gene data show CDR1 as SEHNR and CDR2 as FQNEAQ (reference sequence). With V trimmed by 4 bases and J by 2 bases, 3 bases remained unmatched.

The receptor's source is a man in his 70s with acute or convalescent COVID-19. The specimen was peripheral blood. V usage is TRBV7-9 and J usage is TRBJ2-3, with 10 bases matching TRBD2. This CDR3 reads CASSSTSGNTDTQYF. The CDR3 DNA sequence: TGTGCCAGCAGCTCCACTAGCGGGAACACAGATACGCAGTATTTT. Full variable domain (outside the CDR3, taken from reference TRBV7-9 and TRBJ2-3): DTGVSQNPRHKITKRGQNVTFRCDPISEHNRLYWYRQTLGQGPEFLTYFQNEAQLEKSRLLSDRFSAERPKGSFSTLEIQRTEQGDSAMYLCASSSTSGNTDTQYFGPGTRLTVL.